The entry below describes one T cell receptor (beta chain). The same CDR3 can be traced to other DNA sequences in this sample. The record originates from a study of blood T cell repertoires in COVID-19. Overall study: Sites across the United States, Italy and Spain contributed samples from acute and convalescent COVID-19. T cells, B-cell-depleted T cells, or PBMCs provided the cDNA or gDNA that served as material.

Trimming stripped 5 bases from V and 0 bases from J, with 10 bases between. The CDR3 runs to 14 residues. Germline CDR1 is MNHEY and CDR2 is SMNVEV (reference sequence). Per the original methods: Nucleated cell number was recorded as an estimate derived from reference gene primer amplification. The protocol was immunoSEQ multiplex PCR, while the TCRdb copy is restricted to in-frame clones and leaves out a portion. V, J and clone size reflect that table, while D and trimming were determined from the DNA. The profile covers over 200,000 clones, with roughly 76% appearing a single time and approximately 5% taken by the ten largest.

The chain combines TRBV27 with TRBJ1-1; tentative D call: TRBD1 (6 bases). The clonotype originates from a human donor in a cohort sampled during active COVID-19. The sample was peripheral blood. This CDR3 reads CASSPRGLNTEAFF. DNA for the CDR3: TGTGCCAGCAGTCCCAGGGGACTGAACACTGAAGCTTTCTTT.